Sequencing of this T cell receptor beta chain was carried out in a study of vaccination and CD4 T cells after COVID-19. Remarks on this clonotype: Its antigen is unidentified.

Treatment meaning: roughly 11-day PBMC culture with coronavirus spike peptide pools or control peptides (ViraFEST assay). Sequence data for DNA of cultured CD4+ T cells were generated by the Oncomine TCR Beta short-read assay. TCRdb processed the PCR reads anew with MiXCR; each CDR3 protein has one entry. The top ten clones hold around 6.2% of a sample with about 14,000 distinct CDR3 sequences, 50% to 75% of them seen once. The source is a human donor who had recovered from COVID-19. Sample: CD4+ T cells from blood, cultured in vitro.

This chain's CDR3 is CASSKDSSSYEQYF. CDR3 DNA sequence: TGTGCCAGCAGCAAAGACTCCTCAAGCTACGAGCAGTACTTC. This rearrangement joins TRBV21-1 to TRBJ2-7. TRBV21-1 is a known pseudogene. The CDR3 is 14 amino acids.